The following is a TCR beta chain sequence with its context. The antigen is not known. This sample was included in a study of CXCR3-negative and CXCR3-positive naive CD8 T cells. Overall study findings and caveats: TRB CDR3 hydrophobicity was greater in CXCR3-positive naive cells than in CXCR3-negative naive cells.

UMI-labeled 5' RACE yielded the TRB cDNA libraries. With the 5' RACE reads reprocessed, TCRdb shows one record per CDR3 protein and no DNA. The sample data list just under 65,000 distinct CDR3 sequences. The sequence came from a human donor in good health. Some clones in this sample may be carry-over from other donors' samples. The sequenced material came from naive CXCR3+ CD8+ T cells from blood. The subset here: CD45RO-CCR7+CD27+CD95- naive CD8+ T cells expressing CXCR3 (TNR3+).

This CDR3 reads CASSSRYIAGRTDTQYF. The V and J genes are TRBV13 and TRBJ2-3; the D gene TCRdb calls, TRBD2, cannot be checked with no DNA. Germline CDR1 PRHDT, CDR2 FYEKMQ (reference sequence). This CDR3 is 17 amino acids long.